This T cell receptor beta chain was captured in a study of T cells in tuberculosis. Study-wide context: Sequenced TCRs come from CD1B-GMM tetramer-binding T cells. This South African cohort compared adolescents with or without latent tuberculosis against adults with active tuberculosis. Study conclusions and caveats: Smaller distances to GMM-specific TCRs suggested their expansion in active tuberculosis.

Time point noted: new active TB diagnosis, blood taken before or within 7 days of starting treatment. Each clinical donor contributed on average approximately 90,000 T cells from unsorted cryopreserved PBMC. Clones were sequenced by immunoSEQ multiplex PCR, and TCRdb holds only the in-frame ones, with some missing. The sample holds around 33,000 clones, about 90% seen once. As concerns this clone: Its antigen is not known.

The clonotype comes from an adult with tuberculosis. Some clones in this sample may be carry-over from other donors' samples. Specimen: PBMCs, collected at tuberculosis diagnosis.

The CDR3 reads CASSQAGGPYEQYF. CDR3 DNA: TGTGCCAGCAGCCAGGCGGGGGGGCCCTACGAGCAGTACTTC. V and J are TRBV14 and TRBJ2-7; 9 bases line up with TRBD2. The CDR3 is 14 amino acids. Trimming cost V 3 bases and J 2 bases; bases outside gene matches: 2. Germline CDR1 SGHDN, CDR2 FVKESK.